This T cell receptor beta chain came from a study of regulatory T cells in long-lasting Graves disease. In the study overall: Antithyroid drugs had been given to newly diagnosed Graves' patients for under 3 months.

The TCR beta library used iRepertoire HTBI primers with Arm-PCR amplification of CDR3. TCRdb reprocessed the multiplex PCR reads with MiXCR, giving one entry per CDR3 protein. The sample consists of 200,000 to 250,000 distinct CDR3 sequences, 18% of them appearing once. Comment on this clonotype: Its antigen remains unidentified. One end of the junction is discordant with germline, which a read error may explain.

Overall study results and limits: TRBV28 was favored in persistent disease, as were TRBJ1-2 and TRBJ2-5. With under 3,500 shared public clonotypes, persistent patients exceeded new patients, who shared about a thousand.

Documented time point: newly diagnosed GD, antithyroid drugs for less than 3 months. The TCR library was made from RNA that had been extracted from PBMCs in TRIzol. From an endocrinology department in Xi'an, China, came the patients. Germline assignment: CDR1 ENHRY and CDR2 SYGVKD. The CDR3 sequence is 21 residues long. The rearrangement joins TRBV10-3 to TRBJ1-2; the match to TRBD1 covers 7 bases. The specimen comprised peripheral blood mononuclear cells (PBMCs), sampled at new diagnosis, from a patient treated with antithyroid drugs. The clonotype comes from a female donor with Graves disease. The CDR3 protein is CAVSFWTGLFRLELARYGYTF. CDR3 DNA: TGTGCCGTCAGTTTTTGGACAGGACTATTCCGGCTGGAACTCGCTCGGTATGGCTACACCTTC.